The entry below describes one T cell receptor beta chain. Its antigen is not identified. This sample was included in a study of T cell responses to AZD1222 COVID-19 vaccine. CDR1 is SQVTM and CDR2 is ANQGSEA in the germline V gene. The ends were cut back, 8 bases at V and 4 bases at J, with 21 bases in the middle. The CDR3 runs to 15 residues. Here immunoSEQ multiplex PCR was the method, and the copy in TCRdb shows in-frame clones only, minus some. Among 120,000 to 150,000 clones, about 86% were seen once, and the ten largest hold roughly 5.1%. Overall study results and limits: Clonal diversity was possibly underestimated, and white British individuals and females predominated among donors.

This sequence was found in an adult who received the AZD1222 COVID-19 vaccine. V usage is TRBV29-1 and J usage is TRBJ2-1; no definite D call. Sample: peripheral blood, taken 28 days after the second AZD1222 dose. DNA for the CDR3: TGCAGCTACCACCGGGTCCCCTTACAATACAATGAGCAGTTCTTC. Its translation: CSYHRVPLQYNEQFF.